Below are 27 T cell receptor beta chains sequenced from a single sample in a study of radiation and T cells in renal cell carcinoma. The time point was: baseline pretreatment blood. Noted treatment: 15 Gy SBRT to primary tumor, nephrectomy 4 weeks later. This table comes from immunoSEQ multiplex PCR, and its TCRdb copy is limited to in-frame clones, with some not included. The sample lists 100,000 to 150,000 clones; around 83% were seen once. The sequencing used blood, collected from a patient whose treatment included radiotherapy and nephrectomy. The receptors derive from an older woman with renal cell carcinoma.

This clone appeared a single time. V is TRBV30 and J is TRBJ2-1; D uncertain. V shed 5 bases and J shed 6 bases, with 17 bases lying between them. The germline CDR1 and CDR2 sequences are GTSNPN and SVGIG (reference sequence). This CDR3 has 14 amino acids. CDR3 loop: CAWVSRGPCNEQFF. The CDR3 nucleotides read TGTGCCTGGGTCTCCAGAGGACCGTGCAATGAGCAGTTCTTC.

The chain is built from TRBV7-9 and TRBJ1-1, with TRBD1 identical over 7 bases. The CDR3 sequence is 14 residues long. V gave up 5 bases and J gave up 10 bases; unmatched junction bases: 13. The V gene's germline CDR1 is SEHNR and CDR2 FQNEAQ (reference sequence). The CDR3 spells CASSLPDRVGRAFF. The CDR3, as DNA: TGTGCCAGCAGCCTCCCAGACAGGGTAGGGAGAGCTTTCTTT.

This chain connects TRBV27 to TRBJ2-1; TRBD2 aligns across 10 bases. The CDR3 length is 17 residues. Germline assignment: CDR1 MNHEY and CDR2 SMNVEV (reference sequence). J lost 7 bases, V lost 3 bases, and 12 bases had no gene match. CDR3 sequence (DNA): TGTGCCAGCAGTTTCCCGGCCTCAGCGGGAGGGCCGAATGAGCAGTTCTTC. It encodes CASSFPASAGGPNEQFF.

This chain links TRBV4-1 with TRBJ1-2; unclear D gene. Per the germline V gene, CDR1 is MGHRA and CDR2 is YSYEKL. V was shortened by 1 base and J by 6 bases, with 18 bases between the two germline ends. This CDR3 has 16 amino acids. Written as DNA, the CDR3 is TGCGCCAGCAGCCAAGGTAATATGCAGAACCCGGATGGCTACACCTTC. Its protein product is CASSQGNMQNPDGYTF.

This rearrangement joins TRBV2 to TRBJ1-1, with 11 bases lining up with TRBD1. J was trimmed by 5 bases and V by 8 bases; bases with no gene match: 4. This CDR3 has 13 residues. Germline CDR1 and CDR2: SNHLY and FYNNEI. The CDR3 loop reads CASQGTGGTEAFF. The CDR3 region has the DNA TGTGCCAGCCAGGGGACAGGGGGAACTGAAGCTTTCTTT.

The rearrangement links TRBV6-5 to TRBJ1-6; D is perhaps TRBD1 (5 bases). There are 15 residues in the CDR3. In germline, CDR1 is MNHEY, CDR2 SVGAGI. The germline V and J ends were trimmed by 2 bases and 4 bases, with 9 bases remaining between them. The CDR3 nucleotides are TGTGCCAGCAGTTACCGGGACGTATATAATTCACCCCTCCACTTT. Residues: CASSYRDVYNSPLHF.

This clone appeared once. The junction differs from germline at one of its ends, possibly a read error. The gene calls are TRBV5-1 and TRBJ1-2; a weak D match, TRBD1 (5 bases). Germline V gives CDR1 SGHRS, CDR2 YFSETQ. The CDR3 is 13 residues long. This CDR3 is CASSRAPTGGYTF. The DNA for the CDR3 is TGTGCCAGCAGCAGGGCGCCAACGGGTGGCTACACCTTC.

The chain uses TRBV30 and TRBJ1-1, with TRBD1 as a possible D gene (6 bases). The CDR3 has 14 residues. V gave up 3 bases and J gave up 6 bases, with 17 bases separating them. Germline CDR1 GTSNPN, CDR2 SVGIG (reference sequence). The CDR3 loop reads CAWSRQVIDAEAFF. CDR3 DNA: TGTGCCTGGAGCCGACAGGTAATAGACGCTGAAGCTTTCTTT.

The J gene is TRBJ2-5, the V gene TRBV6-6; TRBD2 is a possible D gene (5 bases). There are 14 residues in the CDR3. Trimming pared 2 bases from V and 5 bases from J, leaving 12 bases between. Germline V gene lookup returns CDR1 MNHNY and CDR2 SVGAGI (reference sequence). CDR3 DNA sequence: TGTGCCAGCAGTTACATTCGCGGGCGGGAGACCCAGTACTTC. Its translation: CASSYIRGRETQYF.

In its sample, this clone was seen once. This rearrangement joins TRBV7-9 to TRBJ2-3, with 14 bases lining up with TRBD2. Germline V CDR1 and CDR2: SEHNR, FQNEAQ (reference sequence). Unmatched junction bases numbered 6, after V lost 1 base and J lost 0 bases. CDR3 length equals 19 residues. The CDR3: CASSLGLAGGPSSTDTQYF. The CDR3 bases are TGTGCCAGCAGCTTAGGACTAGCGGGAGGGCCATCGAGCACAGATACGCAGTATTTT.

V gene TRBV7-9 combines with J gene TRBJ1-2; no clear D gene. The ends were cut back, 0 bases at V and 4 bases at J, with 15 bases in the middle. CDR3 size: 16 residues. The germline V gene has CDR1 SEHNR and CDR2 FQNEAQ (reference sequence). The CDR3 spells CASSLALKAGPYGYTF. In DNA, the CDR3 is TGTGCCAGCAGCTTAGCTCTGAAGGCAGGCCCCTATGGCTACACCTTC.

The rearrangement uses TRBV2 and TRBJ1-5; D is unresolved. Germline V lookup: CDR1 SNHLY, CDR2 FYNNEI. Trimming shortened V by 2 bases and J by 7 bases, and 6 bases separated the two germline ends. This CDR3 comprises 12 residues. CDR3 sequence reads: CASSETQQPQHF. Written as DNA, the CDR3 is TGTGCCAGCAGTGAAACCCAGCAGCCCCAGCATTTT.

A few counts support this clone. Other DNA sequences in the sample encode the same CDR3. V is TRBV4-1 and J is TRBJ1-1; 7 bases map to TRBD1. Unmatched junction bases numbered 3, after V lost 1 base and J lost 4 bases. Germline assignment: CDR1 MGHRA and CDR2 YSYEKL. The CDR3 has 14 amino acids. CDR3 sequence: CASSQGQGSTEAFF. In nucleotides, the CDR3 is TGCGCCAGCAGCCAAGGACAGGGATCCACTGAAGCTTTCTTT.

This clone was observed a single time. V and J are TRBV6-6 and TRBJ1-2; D remains unclear. Germline loops: CDR1 MNHNY, CDR2 SVGAGI (reference sequence). V was clipped by 3 bases and J by 2 bases, with 7 bases between them. CDR3 length: 13 residues. CDR3 residues: CASSYYINYGYTF. The CDR3 bases are TGTGCCAGCAGTTATTATATAAACTATGGCTACACCTTC.

A word on this clone: The same CDR3 also results from other DNA sequences found in this sample. CDR3 bases: TGTGCCAGCAGCTTCGGGACAGGCTACGAGCAGTACTTC. Protein product: CASSFGTGYEQYF. The rearrangement uses TRBV7-2 and TRBJ2-7, with 8 bases matching TRBD1. Germline assignment: CDR1 SGHTA and CDR2 FQGNSA. Trimming cost V 3 bases and J 3 bases; bases outside gene matches: 1. The CDR3 covers 13 residues.

The chain has TRBV4-2 and TRBJ2-1; 8 nucleotides line up with TRBD2. Unmatched junction bases numbered 3, after V lost 3 bases and J lost 5 bases. The CDR3 contains 14 residues. Germline V gene sequence: CDR1 LGHNA, CDR2 YNFKEQ. The CDR3 DNA sequence: TGTGCCAGCAGCCAGGGGACTAGGGACAATGAGCAGTTCTTC. This sequence encodes CASSQGTRDNEQFF.

This chain links TRBV27 with TRBJ2-2; D possibly corresponds to TRBD1 (6 bases). The CDR3 length is 14 residues. V lost 0 bases, J lost 6 bases, and 8 bases lay in between. Germline values: CDR1 MNHEY, CDR2 SMNVEV (reference sequence). CDR3 residues: CASSLSAGAGELFF. DNA for the CDR3: TGTGCCAGCAGTTTATCAGCAGGGGCCGGGGAGCTGTTTTTT.

This rearrangement joins TRBV9 to TRBJ2-3, with 11 bases identical to TRBD2. Germline trimming cut 3 bases from V and 2 bases from J; bases unmatched to any gene: 8. There are 17 residues in the CDR3. Germline CDR1 is SGDLS and CDR2 is YYNGEE. CDR3 sequence: CASSGPTSGRPTDTQYF. In DNA form, the CDR3 reads TGTGCCAGCAGCGGTCCCACTAGCGGGAGACCCACAGATACGCAGTATTTT.

This chain links TRBV7-9 with TRBJ1-4; D is undetermined. CDR1 is SEHNR, CDR2 FQNEAQ, per germline (reference sequence). CDR3 size: 13 residues. Trimming shortened V by 2 bases and J by 4 bases, and 5 bases separated the two germline ends. The CDR3 loop is CASSLPSNEKLFF. The DNA of the CDR3 is TGTGCCAGCAGCTTACCGAGTAATGAAAAACTGTTTTTT.

V is TRBV5-1 and J is TRBJ2-7; the match to TRBD2 covers 7 bases. CDR3 size: 15 residues. The germline gives CDR1 SGHRS, CDR2 YFSETQ. Losses at the gene ends were 4 bases for V and 5 bases for J; bases not matched to a gene: 12. The CDR3 nucleotides are TGCGCCAGCAGCCGGGGAGGGGAAATCGCCCACGAGCAGTACTTC. Its protein product is CASSRGGEIAHEQYF.

The chain uses TRBV6-1 and TRBJ2-6; TRBD1 matches 9 bases. Looked up from germline, CDR1 is MNHNS and CDR2 is SASEGT. This CDR3 is built from 18 residues. Trimming took 4 bases from V and 0 from J; bases not matched to a gene: 7. DNA for the CDR3: TGTGCCAGCAGTGTATGGACAGGGGTAGACTCTGGGGCCAACGTCCTGACTTTC. Its protein is CASSVWTGVDSGANVLTF.

The J gene is TRBJ1-1, the V gene TRBV6-4; the D gene is possibly TRBD1 (5 bases). With 4 bases removed from V and 0 bases from J, the gap between germline ends came to 15 bases. Germline V lookup: CDR1 MRHNA, CDR2 SNTAGT. The CDR3 totals 16 residues. The CDR3 reads CASSVRTNILNTEAFF. As DNA, the CDR3 is TGTGCCAGCAGTGTGCGGACAAACATCCTGAACACTGAAGCTTTCTTT.

The J gene is TRBJ2-1, the V gene TRBV19; D is ambiguous. Looked up from germline, CDR1 is LNHDA and CDR2 is SQIVND (reference sequence). Trimming took off 3 bases at V and 4 bases at J, with 16 bases between the two ends. The CDR3 runs to 16 residues. The CDR3 loop is CASSISRRQRYNEQFF. CDR3 sequence (DNA): TGTGCCAGTAGTATTAGTAGAAGGCAGAGGTACAATGAGCAGTTCTTC.

This chain joins TRBV7-2 and TRBJ2-1, with 12 bases lining up with TRBD2. V shed 3 bases and J 7 bases; nucleotides not matched to a gene: 4. CDR3 length: 15 residues. Germline V gene data show CDR1 as SGHTA and CDR2 as FQGNSA. CDR3 sequence reads: CASSFLAGGPNEQFF. CDR3 nucleotides: TGTGCCAGCAGCTTCCTAGCGGGAGGGCCGAATGAGCAGTTCTTC.

This sequence joins TRBV28 and TRBJ2-7; perhaps TRBD1 as D (6 bases). Trimming shortened V by 5 bases and J by 3 bases, and 20 bases separated the two germline ends. The germline gives CDR1 MDHEN, CDR2 SYDVKM. This CDR3 spans 16 amino acids. The CDR3 DNA is TGTGCCAGCAGTCTACTAAAACAGGGTACTCGCTACGAGCAGTACTTC. This codes for CASSLLKQGTRYEQYF.

V usage is TRBV7-2 and J usage is TRBJ1-4; no clear D. In germline, CDR1 is SGHTA, CDR2 FQGNSA. CDR3 length equals 16 residues. The ends were cut back, 0 bases at V and 0 bases at J, with 8 bases in the middle. The CDR3 here is CASSLALGATNEKLFF. The CDR3, as DNA: TGTGCCAGCAGCTTAGCGCTTGGGGCAACTAATGAAAAACTGTTTTTT.

This rearrangement joins TRBV19 to TRBJ2-5; D might be TRBD2 (6 bases). The CDR3 is 11 amino acids. V was pared by 8 bases and J by 3 bases, with 7 bases between. Germline CDR1 is LNHDA and CDR2 is SQIVND (reference sequence). CDR3 region: CASGGKETQYF. CDR3 DNA: TGTGCCAGTGGCGGGAAAGAGACCCAGTACTTC.